The T cell receptor (beta chain) under discussion was sequenced for a study of blood T cell repertoires in COVID-19. CDR1 is GTSNPN, CDR2 SVGIG, per germline (reference sequence). The CDR3 length is 14 residues. Trimming cost V 0 bases and J 5 bases, with 10 bases left between them. The repertoire was sequenced with immunoSEQ multiplex PCR; TCRdb's copy has only in-frame clones and lacks some. Seen here are around 92,000 clones, over 65% observed once, and the top ten hold around 4%. The source material was peripheral blood. The rearrangement links TRBV30 to TRBJ2-2, with D perhaps matching TRBD1 (5 bases). This clonotype was obtained from a man aged 65 to 85 with COVID-19, enrolled during active disease. The CDR3 DNA reads as TGTGCCTGGAGTGTAAGGGGCCATACCGGGGAGCTGTTTTTT. Translation gives CAWSVRGHTGELFF.